Detailed here is one T cell receptor (beta chain). Its antigen is unidentified. Other DNA sequences within the sample encode an identical CDR3. PCR involved 60 Vbeta and 13 Jbeta primers. The method was immunoSEQ multiplex PCR; TCRdb's version includes in-frame clones alone and lacks a portion of them. The table has under 200,000 clones, 81% seen once. These data originate in a study of cytomegalovirus exposure and HLA in healthy donors. Looking at the study overall: For the roughly 400 genotyped donors, 65% to 90% fell within the Caucasian-associated ancestry cluster. Findings and limits, study-wide: Fewer N-insertions (relative to the roughly 720-donor mean) were reportedly seen in an Asian-associated ancestry cluster in a later analysis. Presence/absence analyses treated sequencing depth as roughly uniform across donors. In a later analysis, compared with equally common non-associated chains, HLA-associated beta chains were more expanded.

V lost 3 bases, J lost 4 bases, and 3 bases stayed unmatched. CDR3 length: 15 amino acids. The V gene's germline CDR1 is SGHTA and CDR2 FQGNSA. The chain has TRBV7-2 and TRBJ2-1; 10 bases match TRBD2. The receptor was isolated from a man aged 45-60 years in good health and CMV-seropositive. Sample: PBMCs. The CDR3 loop reads CASSFLAGVYNEQFF. As DNA, the CDR3 is TGTGCCAGCAGCTTCCTAGCGGGAGTATACAATGAGCAGTTCTTC.